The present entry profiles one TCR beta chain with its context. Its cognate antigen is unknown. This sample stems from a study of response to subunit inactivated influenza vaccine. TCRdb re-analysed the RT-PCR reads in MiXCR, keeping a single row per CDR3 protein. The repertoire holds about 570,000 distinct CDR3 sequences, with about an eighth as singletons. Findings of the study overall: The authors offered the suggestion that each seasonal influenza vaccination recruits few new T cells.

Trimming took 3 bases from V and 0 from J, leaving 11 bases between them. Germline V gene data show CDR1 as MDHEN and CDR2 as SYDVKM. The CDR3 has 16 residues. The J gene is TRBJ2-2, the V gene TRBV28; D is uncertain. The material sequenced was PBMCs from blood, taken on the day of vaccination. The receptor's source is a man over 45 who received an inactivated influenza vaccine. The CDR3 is CASSFTTPANTGELFF. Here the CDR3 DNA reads TGTGCCAGCAGTTTTACAACACCGGCGAACACCGGGGAGCTGTTTTTT.